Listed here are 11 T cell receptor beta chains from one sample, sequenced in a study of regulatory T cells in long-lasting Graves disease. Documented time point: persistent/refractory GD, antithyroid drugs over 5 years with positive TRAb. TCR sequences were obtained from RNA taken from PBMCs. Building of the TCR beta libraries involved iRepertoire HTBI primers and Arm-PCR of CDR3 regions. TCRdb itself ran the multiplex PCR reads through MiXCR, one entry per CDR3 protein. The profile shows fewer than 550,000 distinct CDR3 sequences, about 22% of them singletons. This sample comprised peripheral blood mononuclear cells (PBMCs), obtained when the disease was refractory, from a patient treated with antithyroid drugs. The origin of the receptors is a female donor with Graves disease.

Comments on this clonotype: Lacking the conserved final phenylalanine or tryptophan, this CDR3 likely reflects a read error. The CDR3 DNA sequence: TGTGCCAGCAGCGTAGGCGGTGGGGCCACTGAAGCTTTCTAT. It codes for CASSVGGGATEAFY. This rearrangement joins TRBV9 to TRBJ1-1; D perhaps matches TRBD1 (5 bases). Germline V gene sequence: CDR1 SGDLS, CDR2 YYNGEE. CDR3 length: 14 residues. V lost 0 bases and J 4 bases, leaving 10 bases between the germline ends.

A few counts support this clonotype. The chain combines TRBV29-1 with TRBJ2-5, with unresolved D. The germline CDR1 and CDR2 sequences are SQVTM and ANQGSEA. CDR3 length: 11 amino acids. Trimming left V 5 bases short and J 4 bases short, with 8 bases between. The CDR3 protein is CSVRRLETQYF. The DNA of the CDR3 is TGCAGCGTTCGGCGCCTAGAGACCCAGTACTTC.

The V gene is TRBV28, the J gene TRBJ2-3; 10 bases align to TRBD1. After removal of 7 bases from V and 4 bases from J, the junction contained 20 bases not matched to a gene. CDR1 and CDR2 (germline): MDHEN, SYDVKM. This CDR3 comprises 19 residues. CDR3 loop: CASTSRAKTGGLASDTQYF. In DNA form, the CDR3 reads TGTGCCAGCACATCCAGAGCCAAGACAGGGGGCTTGGCGTCAGATACGCAGTATTTT.

CDR3 in DNA: TGTGCCAGCCTGTATGGGGGTGACGGGTTTGAAGCTTTCTTT. Encoded protein: CASLYGGDGFEAFF. V is TRBV6-1 and J is TRBJ1-1, with a tentative D call TRBD1 (5 bases). Germline V lookup: CDR1 MNHNS, CDR2 SASEGT. CDR3 length: 14 amino acids. Between the trimmed V and J ends, which lost 8 bases and 7 bases, there was a span of 20 bases.

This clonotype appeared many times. The CDR3 region has the DNA TGTGCCATATCTTCCGACAGGGGGAGGACTGAAGCTTTCTTT. Translated, it gives CAISSDRGRTEAFF. The chain has TRBV10-3 and TRBJ1-1, with 9 bases lining up with TRBD1. The ends lost 9 bases at V and 5 bases at J; junction bases unmatched: 10. CDR3 length: 14 amino acids. The germline gives CDR1 ENHRY, CDR2 SYGVKD.

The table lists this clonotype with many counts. CDR3 protein: CASRVITGGHTEAFF. The CDR3, as DNA: TGTGCCAGCAGGGTTATAACAGGGGGTCACACTGAAGCTTTCTTT. The chain recombines TRBV11-2 with TRBJ1-1; 8 nucleotides match TRBD1. The V gene end was trimmed by 6 bases and the J gene end by 3 bases; junction bases not matched to a gene: 9. Germline V gives CDR1 SGHAT, CDR2 FQNNGV. CDR3 length equals 15 residues.

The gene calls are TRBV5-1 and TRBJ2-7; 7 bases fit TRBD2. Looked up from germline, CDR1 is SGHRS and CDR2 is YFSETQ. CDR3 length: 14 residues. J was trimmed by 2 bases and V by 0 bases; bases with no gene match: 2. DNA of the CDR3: TGCGCCAGCAGCTTGGGGGAGGGAACCTACGAGCAGTACTTC. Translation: CASSLGEGTYEQYF.

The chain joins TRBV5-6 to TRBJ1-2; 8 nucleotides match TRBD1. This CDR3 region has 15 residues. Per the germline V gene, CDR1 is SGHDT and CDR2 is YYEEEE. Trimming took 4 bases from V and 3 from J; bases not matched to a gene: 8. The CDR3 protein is CASSPRPGGHYGYTF. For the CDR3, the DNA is TGTGCCAGCAGCCCTCGCCCAGGGGGCCACTATGGCTACACCTTC.

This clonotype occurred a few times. The CDR3: CSARVFGSEAFF. The CDR3 nucleotides are TGCAGTGCTAGAGTATTTGGGTCTGAAGCTTTCTTT. This chain joins TRBV20-1 and TRBJ1-1; no clear D. The CDR3 sequence is 12 residues long. The V end lost 1 base, the J end lost 6 bases, and 9 bases lay between the germline ends. Germline CDR1 reads DFQATT; CDR2 reads SNEGSKA (reference sequence).

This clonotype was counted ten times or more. The CDR3 reads CASSQFAGMMGNIQYF. The CDR3 DNA follows: TGTGCCAGCAGCCAATTTGCGGGCATGATGGGGAACATTCAGTACTTC. The V call is TRBV14, the J call TRBJ2-4, with a weak D call TRBD2 (5 bases). Deletions cut 2 bases from V and 7 bases from J, with 18 bases between. Looked up from germline, CDR1 is SGHDN and CDR2 is FVKESK. The CDR3 spans 16 residues.

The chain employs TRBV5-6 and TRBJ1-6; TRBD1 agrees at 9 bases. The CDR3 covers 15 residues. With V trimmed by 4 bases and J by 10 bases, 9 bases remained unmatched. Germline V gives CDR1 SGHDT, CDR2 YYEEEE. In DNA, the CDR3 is TGTGCCAGCAGCCTATCCGGGACAGGGAGCTCACCCCTCCACTTT. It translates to CASSLSGTGSSPLHF. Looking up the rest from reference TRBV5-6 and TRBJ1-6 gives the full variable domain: DAGVTQSPTHLIKTRGQQVTLRCSPKSGHDTVSWYQQALGQGPQFIFQYYEEEERQRGNFPDRFSGHQFPNYSSELNVNALLLGDSALYLCASSLSGTGSSPLHFGNGTRLTVT.